This entry lists 2 T cell receptor beta chains sequenced from one sample in a study of blood T cell repertoires in COVID-19 (TCRdb year 2020). The method behind the library was the immunoSEQ multiplex PCR assay. TCRdb took over this immuneACCESS table, retaining in-frame rearrangements with V and J assigned. Such tables are incomplete; in checked studies, under half of the missing clones stem from an unresolved V gene, and the remainder is unexplained. The sample contains 70,000 to 100,000 clones, roughly nine tenths of them found a single time. Of the sample, 1.5% to 2% is held by the ten largest clones. The specimen sequenced was peripheral blood. The receptors were sampled from a man between 60 and 75 years old with acute or convalescent COVID-19.

The chain links TRBV19 to TRBJ2-5; 10 bases match TRBD1. Trimming cost V 5 bases and J 5 bases; bases outside gene matches: 5. The V gene's germline CDR1 is LNHDA and CDR2 SQIVND (reference sequence). The CDR3 contains 14 residues. This CDR3 is CASSGQGGTETQYF. In nucleotides, the CDR3 is TGTGCCAGTAGTGGACAGGGGGGAACGGAGACCCAGTACTTC.

V gene TRBV6-5 combines with J gene TRBJ1-4; 8 bases line up with TRBD1. Germline V gene sequence: CDR1 MNHEY, CDR2 SVGAGI. V gave up 6 bases and J gave up 5 bases; unmatched junction bases: 8. This CDR3 has 15 residues. Here the CDR3 reads CASSLSQGANEKLFF. The CDR3 nucleotides read TGTGCCAGCAGCCTCTCCCAGGGGGCGAATGAAAAACTGTTTTTT.